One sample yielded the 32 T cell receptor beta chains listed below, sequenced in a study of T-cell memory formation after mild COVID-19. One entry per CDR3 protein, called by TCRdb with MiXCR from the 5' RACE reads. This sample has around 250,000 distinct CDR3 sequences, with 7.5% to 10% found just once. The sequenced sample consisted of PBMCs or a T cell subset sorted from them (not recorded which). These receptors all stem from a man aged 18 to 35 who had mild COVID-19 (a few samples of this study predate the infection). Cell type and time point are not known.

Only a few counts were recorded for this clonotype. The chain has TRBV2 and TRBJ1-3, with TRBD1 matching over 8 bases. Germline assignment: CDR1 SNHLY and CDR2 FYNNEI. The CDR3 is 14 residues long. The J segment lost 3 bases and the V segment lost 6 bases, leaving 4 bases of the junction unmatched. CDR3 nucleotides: TGTGCCAGCAGGATAGACAGGGGTGGAAACACCATATATTTT. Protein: CASRIDRGGNTIYF.

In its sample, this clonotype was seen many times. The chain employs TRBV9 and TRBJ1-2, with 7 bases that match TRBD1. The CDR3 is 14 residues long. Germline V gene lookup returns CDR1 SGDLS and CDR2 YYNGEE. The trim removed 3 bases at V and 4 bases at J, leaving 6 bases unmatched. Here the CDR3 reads CASSGAQGGYGYTF. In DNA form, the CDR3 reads TGTGCCAGCAGCGGGGCCCAGGGGGGCTATGGCTACACCTTC.

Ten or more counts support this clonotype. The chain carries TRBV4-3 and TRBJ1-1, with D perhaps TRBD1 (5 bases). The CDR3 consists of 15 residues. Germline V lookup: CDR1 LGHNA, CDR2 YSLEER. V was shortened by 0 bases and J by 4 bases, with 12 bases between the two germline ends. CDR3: CASSQDLVGVTEAFF. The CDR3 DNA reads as TGCGCCAGCAGCCAAGATCTTGTGGGGGTCACTGAAGCTTTCTTT.

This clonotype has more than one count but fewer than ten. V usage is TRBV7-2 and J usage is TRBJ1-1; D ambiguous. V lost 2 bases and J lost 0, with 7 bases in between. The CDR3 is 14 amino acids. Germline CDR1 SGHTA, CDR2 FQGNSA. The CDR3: CASSLLALNTEAFF. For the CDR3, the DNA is TGTGCCAGCAGCTTATTGGCGTTGAACACTGAAGCTTTCTTT. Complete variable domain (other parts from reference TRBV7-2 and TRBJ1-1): GAGVSQSPSNKVTEKGKDVELRCDPISGHTALYWYRQSLGQGLEFLIYFQGNSAPDKSGLPSDRFSAERTGGSVSTLTIQRTQQEDSAVYLCASSLLALNTEAFFGQGTRLTVV.

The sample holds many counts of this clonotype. The CDR3 here is CASSGGPTGSDEQFF. CDR3 DNA sequence: TGCGCCAGCAGCGGGGGCCCCACAGGGAGCGATGAGCAGTTCTTC. The V call is TRBV5-1, the J call TRBJ2-1; D is possibly TRBD1 (6 bases). Germline V gives CDR1 SGHRS, CDR2 YFSETQ. Trimming removed 4 bases from V and 8 bases from J, with 19 bases in between. The CDR3 sequence is 15 residues long.

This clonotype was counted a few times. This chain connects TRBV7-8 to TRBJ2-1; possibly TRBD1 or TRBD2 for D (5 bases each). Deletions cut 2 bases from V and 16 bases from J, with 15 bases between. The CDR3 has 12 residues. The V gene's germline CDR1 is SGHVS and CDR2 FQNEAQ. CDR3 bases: TGTGCCAGCAGCTTAACCGGGACGGTCCTATTCTTC. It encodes CASSLTGTVLFF.

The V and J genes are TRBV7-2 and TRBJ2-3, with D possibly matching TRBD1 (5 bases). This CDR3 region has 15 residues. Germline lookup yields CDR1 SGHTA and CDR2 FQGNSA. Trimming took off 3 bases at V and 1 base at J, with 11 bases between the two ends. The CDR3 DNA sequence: TGTGCCAGCAGCTTGTGGGGCCTGGGCACAGATACGCAGTATTTT. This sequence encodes CASSLWGLGTDTQYF.

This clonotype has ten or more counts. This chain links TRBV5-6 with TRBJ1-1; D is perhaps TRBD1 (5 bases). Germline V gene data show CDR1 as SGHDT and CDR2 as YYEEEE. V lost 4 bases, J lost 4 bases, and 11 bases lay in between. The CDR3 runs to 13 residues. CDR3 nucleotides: TGTGCCAGCAGCCCCCCGGACACCACTGAAGCTTTCTTT. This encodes CASSPPDTTEAFF.

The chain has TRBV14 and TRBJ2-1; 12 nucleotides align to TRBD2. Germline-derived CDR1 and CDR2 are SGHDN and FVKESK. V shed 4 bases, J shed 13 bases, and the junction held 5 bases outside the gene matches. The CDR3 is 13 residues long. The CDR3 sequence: CASSRTSGGLQFF. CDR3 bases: TGTGCCAGCAGCCGAACTAGCGGGGGGCTCCAGTTCTTC.

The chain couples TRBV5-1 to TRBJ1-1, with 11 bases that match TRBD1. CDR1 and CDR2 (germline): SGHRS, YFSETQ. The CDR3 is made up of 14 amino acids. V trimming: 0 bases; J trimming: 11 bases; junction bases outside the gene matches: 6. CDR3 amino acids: CASSLAGQGEKAFF. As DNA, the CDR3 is TGCGCCAGCAGCTTGGCGGGACAGGGGGAGAAGGCTTTCTTT.

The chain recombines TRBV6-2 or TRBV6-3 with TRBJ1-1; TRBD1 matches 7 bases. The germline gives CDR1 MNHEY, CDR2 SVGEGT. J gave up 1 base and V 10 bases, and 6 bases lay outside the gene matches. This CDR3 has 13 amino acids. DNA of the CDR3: TGTGCCACCACCGGGACAGAGAACACTGAAGCTTTCTTT. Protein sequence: CATTGTENTEAFF.

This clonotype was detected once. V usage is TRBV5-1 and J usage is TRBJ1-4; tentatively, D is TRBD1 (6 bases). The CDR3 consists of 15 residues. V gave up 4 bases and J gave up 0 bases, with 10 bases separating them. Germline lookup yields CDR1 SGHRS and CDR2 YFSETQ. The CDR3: CASSADSTTNEKLFF. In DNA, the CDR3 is TGCGCCAGCAGCGCGGACAGCACAACTAATGAAAAACTGTTTTTT.

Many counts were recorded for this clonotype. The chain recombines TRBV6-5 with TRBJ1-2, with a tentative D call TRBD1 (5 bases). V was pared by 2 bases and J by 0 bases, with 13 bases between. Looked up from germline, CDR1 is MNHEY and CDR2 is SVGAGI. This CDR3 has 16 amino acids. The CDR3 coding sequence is TGTGCCAGCAGTTACATGCGGGGCTCGACTAACTATGGCTACACCTTC. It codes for CASSYMRGSTNYGYTF.

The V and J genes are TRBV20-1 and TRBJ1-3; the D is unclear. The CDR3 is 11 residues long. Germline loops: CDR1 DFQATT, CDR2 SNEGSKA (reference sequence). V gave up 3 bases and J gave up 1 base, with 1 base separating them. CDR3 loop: CSASSGNTIYF. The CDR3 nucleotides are TGCAGTGCTAGTTCTGGAAACACCATATATTTT.

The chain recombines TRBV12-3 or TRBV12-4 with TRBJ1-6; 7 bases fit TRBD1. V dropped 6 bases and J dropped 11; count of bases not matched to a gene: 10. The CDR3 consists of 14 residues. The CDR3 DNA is TGTGCCAGCAGCCTTGACAGGGCGGGCACACCCCTCCACTTT. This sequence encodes CASSLDRAGTPLHF.

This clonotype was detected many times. CDR3 sequence: CASSWTGRTEAFF. The CDR3 DNA reads TGTGCCAGCAGCTGGACAGGGAGGACTGAAGCTTTCTTT. The V and J genes are TRBV11-2 and TRBJ1-1; 8 bases agree with TRBD1. Germline V lookup: CDR1 SGHAT, CDR2 FQNNGV. The length of the CDR3 is 13 residues. J was trimmed by 5 bases and V by 4 bases; bases with no gene match: 3.

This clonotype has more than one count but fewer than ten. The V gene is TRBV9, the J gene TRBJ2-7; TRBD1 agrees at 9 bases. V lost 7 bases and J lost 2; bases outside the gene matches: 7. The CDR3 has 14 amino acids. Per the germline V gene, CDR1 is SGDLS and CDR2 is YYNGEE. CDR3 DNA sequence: TGTGCCAGCTCCTGGACAGGGGACGCCTACGAGCAGTACTTC. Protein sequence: CASSWTGDAYEQYF.

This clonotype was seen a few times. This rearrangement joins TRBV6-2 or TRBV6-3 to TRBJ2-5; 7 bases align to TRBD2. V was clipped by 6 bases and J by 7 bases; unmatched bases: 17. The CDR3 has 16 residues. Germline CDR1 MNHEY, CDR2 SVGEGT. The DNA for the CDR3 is TGTGCCAGCAGGCCCCCAAGGGCGGGGGTCCGTGGGACCCAGTACTTC. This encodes CASRPPRAGVRGTQYF.

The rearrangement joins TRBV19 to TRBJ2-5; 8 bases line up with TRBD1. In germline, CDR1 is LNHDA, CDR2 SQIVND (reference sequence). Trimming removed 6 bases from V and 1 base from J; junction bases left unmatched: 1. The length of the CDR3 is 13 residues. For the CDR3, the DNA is TGTGCCAGTAGCGGGACAGGCCAAGAGACCCAGTACTTC. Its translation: CASSGTGQETQYF.

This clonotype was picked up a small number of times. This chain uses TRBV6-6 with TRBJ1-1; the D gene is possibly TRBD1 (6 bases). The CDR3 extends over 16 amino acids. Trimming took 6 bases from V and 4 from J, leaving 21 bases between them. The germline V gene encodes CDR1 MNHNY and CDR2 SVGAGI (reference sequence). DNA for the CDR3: TGTGCCAGCAGCGAGAGGGGGGACCCGGGGGGCACTGAAGCTTTCTTT. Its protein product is CASSERGDPGGTEAFF.

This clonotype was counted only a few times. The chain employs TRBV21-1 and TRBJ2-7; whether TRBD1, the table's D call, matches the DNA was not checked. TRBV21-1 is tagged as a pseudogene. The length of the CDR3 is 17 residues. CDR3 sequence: CASSKAGTGLGSYEQYV. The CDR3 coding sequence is TGTGCCAGCAGCAAAGCAGGGACAGGCCTGGGCTCCTACGAGCAGTACGTC.

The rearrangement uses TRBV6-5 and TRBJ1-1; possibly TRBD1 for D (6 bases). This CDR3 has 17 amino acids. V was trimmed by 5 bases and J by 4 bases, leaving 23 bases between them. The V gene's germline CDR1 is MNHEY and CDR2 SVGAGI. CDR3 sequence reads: CASSLALQGISTTEAFF. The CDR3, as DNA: TGTGCCAGCAGTCTGGCCCTTCAGGGGATCTCGACCACTGAAGCTTTCTTT.

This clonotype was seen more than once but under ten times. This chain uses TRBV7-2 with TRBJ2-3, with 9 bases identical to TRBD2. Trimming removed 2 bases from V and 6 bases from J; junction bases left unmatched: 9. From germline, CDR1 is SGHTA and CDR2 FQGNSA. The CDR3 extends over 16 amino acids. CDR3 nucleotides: TGTGCCAGCAGCTTAATGCAGCGGGGGGCTGGGGATACGCAGTATTTT. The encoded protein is CASSLMQRGAGDTQYF.

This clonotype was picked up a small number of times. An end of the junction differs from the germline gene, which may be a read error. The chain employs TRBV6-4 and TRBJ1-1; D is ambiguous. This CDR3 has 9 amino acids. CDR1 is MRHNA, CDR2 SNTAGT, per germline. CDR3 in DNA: TGTGCCAGCAGTGACTCGAAGGCGTTT. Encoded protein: CASSDSKAF.

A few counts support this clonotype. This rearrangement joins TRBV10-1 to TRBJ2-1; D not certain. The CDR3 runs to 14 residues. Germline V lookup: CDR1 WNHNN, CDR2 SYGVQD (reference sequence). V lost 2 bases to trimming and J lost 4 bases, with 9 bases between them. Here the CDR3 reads CASSEPNQYNEQFF. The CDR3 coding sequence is TGCGCCAGCAGTGAGCCCAATCAATACAATGAGCAGTTCTTC.

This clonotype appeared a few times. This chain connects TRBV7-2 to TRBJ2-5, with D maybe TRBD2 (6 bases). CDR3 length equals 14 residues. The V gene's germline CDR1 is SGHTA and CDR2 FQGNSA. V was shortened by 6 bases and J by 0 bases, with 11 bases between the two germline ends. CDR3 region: CASSGTSYQETQYF. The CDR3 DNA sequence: TGTGCCAGCAGTGGGACTTCGTACCAAGAGACCCAGTACTTC.

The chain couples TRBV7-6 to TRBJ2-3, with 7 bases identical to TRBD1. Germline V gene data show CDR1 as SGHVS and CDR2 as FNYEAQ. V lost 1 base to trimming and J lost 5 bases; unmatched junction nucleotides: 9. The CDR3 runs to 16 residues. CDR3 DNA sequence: TGTGCCAGCAGCTTAGGTGACAGGGAAATTGTAGATACGCAGTATTTT. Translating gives CASSLGDREIVDTQYF.

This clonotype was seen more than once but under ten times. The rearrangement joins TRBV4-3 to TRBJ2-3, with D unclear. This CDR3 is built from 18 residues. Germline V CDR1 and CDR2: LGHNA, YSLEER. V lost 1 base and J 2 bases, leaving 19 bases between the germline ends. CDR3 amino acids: CASSQGFEIEANTDTQYF. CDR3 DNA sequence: TGCGCCAGCAGCCAAGGCTTCGAGATCGAGGCCAACACAGATACGCAGTATTTT.

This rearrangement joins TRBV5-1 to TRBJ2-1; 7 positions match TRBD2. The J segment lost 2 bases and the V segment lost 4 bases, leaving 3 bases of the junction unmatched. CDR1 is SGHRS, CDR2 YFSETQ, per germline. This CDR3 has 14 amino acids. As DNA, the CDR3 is TGCGCCAGCAGCGCGGGAGCAGCCTACAATGAGCAGTTCTTC. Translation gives CASSAGAAYNEQFF.

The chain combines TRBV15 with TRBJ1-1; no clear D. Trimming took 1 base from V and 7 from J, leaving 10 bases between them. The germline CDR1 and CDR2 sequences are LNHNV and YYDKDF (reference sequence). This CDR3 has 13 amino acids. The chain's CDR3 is CATSRARVGEAFF. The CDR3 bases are TGTGCCACCAGCAGAGCTCGGGTTGGTGAAGCTTTCTTT.

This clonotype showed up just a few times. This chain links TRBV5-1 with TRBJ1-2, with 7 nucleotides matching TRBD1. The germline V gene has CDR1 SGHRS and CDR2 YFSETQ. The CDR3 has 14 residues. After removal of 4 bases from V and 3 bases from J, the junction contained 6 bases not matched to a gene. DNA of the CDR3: TGCGCCAGCAGCGTGCCCGGGACAGACTATGGCTACACCTTC. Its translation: CASSVPGTDYGYTF.

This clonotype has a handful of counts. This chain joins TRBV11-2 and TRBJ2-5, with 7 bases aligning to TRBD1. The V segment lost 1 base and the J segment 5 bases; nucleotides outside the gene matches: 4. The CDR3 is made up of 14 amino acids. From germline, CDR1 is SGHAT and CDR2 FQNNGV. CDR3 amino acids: CASSLGQGVETQYF. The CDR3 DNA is TGTGCCAGCAGCTTAGGACAGGGTGTTGAGACCCAGTACTTC.